Shown below are 3 T cell receptor beta chains from a single sample sequenced in a study of regulatory T cells in long-lasting Graves disease. The time point denotes: newly diagnosed GD, antithyroid drugs for less than 3 months. PBMC RNA was the source of the TCR library. In building TCR beta libraries, iRepertoire HTBI primers were used together with Arm-PCR of CDR3 regions. From the multiplex PCR reads, TCRdb called clonotypes with MiXCR, one entry per CDR3 protein. In the table there are over 500,000 distinct CDR3 sequences, 15% to 20% of which are singletons. The sample also formed part of further work on T cells in Graves' hyperthyroidism and ophthalmopathy.

The material sequenced was peripheral blood mononuclear cells (PBMCs), taken at new diagnosis, from a patient treated with antithyroid drugs. The receptors were gathered from a young man with Graves disease.

This clonotype was recorded at least ten times. V gene TRBV28 combines with J gene TRBJ2-1; TRBD2 matches 11 bases. This CDR3 is built from 20 residues. Germline-derived CDR1 and CDR2 are MDHEN and SYDVKM. Trimming took 6 bases from V and 0 from J; bases not matched to a gene: 16. CDR3 loop: CASRRRGTSGPRSSYNEQFF. In DNA, the CDR3 is TGTGCCAGCAGGCGCCGGGGGACTAGCGGTCCAAGGAGCTCCTACAATGAGCAGTTCTTC.

This chain uses TRBV9 with TRBJ2-7, with D perhaps matching TRBD2 (6 bases). The CDR3 extends over 15 amino acids. The germline V and J ends were trimmed by 0 bases and 2 bases, with 12 bases remaining between them. The germline gives CDR1 SGDLS, CDR2 YYNGEE. CDR3 loop: CASSVGPSATYEQYF. The CDR3 DNA follows: TGTGCCAGCAGCGTAGGTCCTAGCGCAACCTACGAGCAGTACTTC. The variable domain in full, completed from reference TRBV9 and TRBJ2-7, reads DSGVTQTPKHLITATGQRVTLRCSPRSGDLSVYWYQQSLDQGLQFLIQYYNGEERAKGNILERFSAQQFPDLHSELNLSSLELGDSALYFCASSVGPSATYEQYFGPGTRLTVT.

This clonotype appeared many times. The chain combines TRBV3-1 with TRBJ2-7; TRBD1 might be the D (5 bases). Per germline, CDR1 LGHDT and CDR2 YNNKEL (reference sequence). The V end was cut by 0 bases, the J end by 3 bases, with 15 bases between. The CDR3 covers 16 residues. The CDR3 loop reads CASSQDWEGAVYEQYF. DNA for the CDR3: TGTGCCAGCAGCCAAGATTGGGAAGGGGCCGTCTACGAGCAGTACTTC.